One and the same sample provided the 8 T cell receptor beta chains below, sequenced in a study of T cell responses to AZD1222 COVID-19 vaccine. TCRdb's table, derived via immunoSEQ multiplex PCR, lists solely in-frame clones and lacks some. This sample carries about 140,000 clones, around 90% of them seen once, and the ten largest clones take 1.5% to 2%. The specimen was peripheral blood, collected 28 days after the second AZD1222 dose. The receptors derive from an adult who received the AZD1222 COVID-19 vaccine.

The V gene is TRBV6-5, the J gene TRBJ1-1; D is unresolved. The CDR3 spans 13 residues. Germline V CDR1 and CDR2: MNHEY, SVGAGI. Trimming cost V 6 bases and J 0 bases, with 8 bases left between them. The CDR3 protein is CASSPLMNTEAFF. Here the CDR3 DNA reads TGTGCCAGCAGCCCCCTTATGAACACTGAAGCTTTCTTT.

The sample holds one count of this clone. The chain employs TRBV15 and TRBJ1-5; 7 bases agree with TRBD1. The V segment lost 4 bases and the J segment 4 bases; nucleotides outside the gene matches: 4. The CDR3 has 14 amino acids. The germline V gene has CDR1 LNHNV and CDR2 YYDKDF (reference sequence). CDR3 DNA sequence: TGTGCCACCAGCACAGGGGGGGGAAATCAGCCCCAGCATTTT. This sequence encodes CATSTGGGNQPQHF.

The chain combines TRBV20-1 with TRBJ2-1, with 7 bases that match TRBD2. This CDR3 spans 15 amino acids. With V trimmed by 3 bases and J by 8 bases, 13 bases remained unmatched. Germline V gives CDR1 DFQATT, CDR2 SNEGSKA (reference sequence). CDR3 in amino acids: CSASDYGGRTHEQFF. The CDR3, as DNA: TGCAGTGCTAGTGACTACGGCGGGAGAACGCATGAGCAGTTCTTC.

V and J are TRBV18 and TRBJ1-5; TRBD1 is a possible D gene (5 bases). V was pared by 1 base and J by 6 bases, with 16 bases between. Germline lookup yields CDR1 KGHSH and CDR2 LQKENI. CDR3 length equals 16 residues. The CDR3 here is CASSPLGVVAGQPQHF. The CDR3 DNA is TGTGCCAGCTCACCACTGGGGGTAGTTGCAGGTCAGCCCCAGCATTTT.

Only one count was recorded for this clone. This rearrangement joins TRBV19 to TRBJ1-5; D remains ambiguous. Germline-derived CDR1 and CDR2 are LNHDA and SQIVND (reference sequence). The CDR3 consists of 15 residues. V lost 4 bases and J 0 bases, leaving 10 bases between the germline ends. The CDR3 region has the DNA TGTGCCAGTAGTACGGGAGACGATAGCAATCAGCCCCAGCATTTT. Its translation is CASSTGDDSNQPQHF. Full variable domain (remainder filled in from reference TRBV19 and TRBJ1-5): DGGITQSPKYLFRKEGQNVTLSCEQNLNHDAMYWYRQDPGQGLRLIYYSQIVNDFQKGDIAEGYSVSREKKESFPLTVTSAQKNPTAFYLCASSTGDDSNQPQHFGDGTRLSIL.

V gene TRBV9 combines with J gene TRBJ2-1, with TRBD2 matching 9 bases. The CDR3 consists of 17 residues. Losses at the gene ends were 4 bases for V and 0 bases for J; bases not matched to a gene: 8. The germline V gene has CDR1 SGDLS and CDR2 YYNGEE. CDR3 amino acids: CASSPRTSVSSYNEQFF. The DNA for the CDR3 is TGTGCCAGCAGCCCCCGGACTAGCGTTAGCTCCTACAATGAGCAGTTCTTC.

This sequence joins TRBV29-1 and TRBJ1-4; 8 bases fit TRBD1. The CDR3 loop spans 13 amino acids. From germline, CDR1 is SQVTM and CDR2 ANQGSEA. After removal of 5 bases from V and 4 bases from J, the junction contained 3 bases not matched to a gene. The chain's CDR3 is CSVSGGSNEKLFF. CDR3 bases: TGCAGCGTTTCAGGGGGCAGTAATGAAAAACTGTTTTTT.

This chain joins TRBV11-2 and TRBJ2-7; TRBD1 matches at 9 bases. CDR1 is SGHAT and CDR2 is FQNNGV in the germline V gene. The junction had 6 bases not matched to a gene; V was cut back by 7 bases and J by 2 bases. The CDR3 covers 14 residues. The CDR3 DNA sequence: TGTGCCAGCAACCCGGGGACAGGGCCCTACGAGCAGTACTTC. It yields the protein CASNPGTGPYEQYF.